The source of this T cell receptor (beta chain) is a study of Ad26.COV2.S vaccination and SARS-CoV-2 variants. Germline V gene lookup returns CDR1 LNHDA and CDR2 SQIVND (reference sequence). V was cut by 7 bases and J by 8 bases, with 11 bases left in between. This CDR3 has 11 residues. Treatment specified: some 20 received Ad26.COV2.S at low or high dose, single or two shots; 5 received placebo; per-sample allocation not given. At day 63 after the first vaccine or placebo injection, samples were drawn. Donation was by an adult aged 18-55 years who was in Boston. This table comes from immunoSEQ multiplex PCR, and its TCRdb copy is limited to in-frame clones, with some not included. The sample has around 400,000 clones, 75% to 95% seen once; the top ten hold over 9%.

The sequenced sample was peripheral blood, obtained in a trial of Ad26.COV2.S vaccine versus placebo. The source of this sequence is a person between 18 and 65 years old who received the Ad26.COV2.S COVID-19 vaccine or a placebo. This chain joins TRBV19 and TRBJ1-1; D perhaps matches TRBD1 (5 bases). The CDR3: CASILRGEAFF. CDR3 nucleotides: TGTGCCAGTATTTTAAGGGGAGAAGCTTTCTTT.